These T cell receptor beta chains were read from a single sample in a study of shared clonotypes between healthy human individuals. Sequencing used immunoSEQ multiplex PCR; TCRdb keeps in-frame clones, though not all of them. The sample carries roughly 2 million clones, about 94% recorded once. Sequenced sample: naive CD4+ T cells sorted from blood. The receptor source for this set is a man between 18 and 29 years old in good health. The CDR3 runs from the conserved cysteine through the conserved F or W. D genes are given only for firm matches. Expanded clones are given a class, and other clones once, few, many or no size at all.

d_call: .
clone_size: .
v_call: TRBV2
j_call: TRBJ1-1
cdr3_nt: TGTGCCAGCAGACGACAGATCATGAACACTGAAGCTTTCTTT
cdr3_aa: CASRRQIMNTEAFF

d_call: .
clone_size: .
v_call: TRBV7-2
j_call: TRBJ1-2
cdr3_nt: TGTGCCAGCAGCTCACACGGGGGGACTTACTATGGCTACACCTTC
cdr3_aa: CASSSHGGTYYGYTF

d_call: .
clone_size: .
v_call: TRBV25-1
j_call: TRBJ1-1
cdr3_nt: TGTGCCAGCAGGAATCCCGCTGAAGCTTTCTTT
cdr3_aa: CASRNPAEAFF

d_call: TRBD1
clone_size: .
v_call: TRBV5-1
j_call: TRBJ1-5
cdr3_nt: TGCGCCAGCAGCCCGGACAGGGGAGATCAGCCCCAGCATTTT
cdr3_aa: CASSPDRGDQPQHF

d_call: .
clone_size: .
v_call: TRBV13
j_call: TRBJ1-5
cdr3_nt: TGTGCCAGCAGCTTAGTGGGTAGCAATCAGCCCCAGCATTTT
cdr3_aa: CASSLVGSNQPQHF

d_call: .
clone_size: .
v_call: TRBV2
j_call: TRBJ1-4
cdr3_nt: TGTGCCAGCAGTACCGACCGAGCGACTAATGAAAAACTGTTTTTT
cdr3_aa: CASSTDRATNEKLFF

d_call: TRBD1
clone_size: .
v_call: TRBV5-5
j_call: TRBJ1-2
cdr3_nt: TGTGCCAGCAGCCGGGGGACAGGGAGCTATGGCTACACCTTC
cdr3_aa: CASSRGTGSYGYTF

d_call: TRBD1
clone_size: once
v_call: TRBV5-6
j_call: TRBJ1-4
cdr3_nt: TGTGCCAGCAGCTTACGGTCGTCTAGGGGACAGAATTTT
cdr3_aa: CASSLRSSRGQNF

d_call: .
clone_size: .
v_call: TRBV27
j_call: TRBJ2-7
cdr3_nt: TGTGCCAGCAGTCCCATGTGGAACTCCTACGAGCAGTACTTC
cdr3_aa: CASSPMWNSYEQYF

d_call: TRBD2
clone_size: .
v_call: TRBV5-1
j_call: TRBJ2-5
cdr3_nt: TGCGCCAGCAGCTTGATGCCTAGCGGGAGCCAAGAGACCCAGTACTTC
cdr3_aa: CASSLMPSGSQETQYF

d_call: .
clone_size: .
v_call: TRBV9
j_call: TRBJ1-1
cdr3_nt: TGTGCCAGCAGCTCAGAGACGGGGAACACTGAAGCTTTCTTT
cdr3_aa: CASSSETGNTEAFF

d_call: .
clone_size: .
v_call: TRBV6-5
j_call: TRBJ2-5
cdr3_nt: TGTGCCAGCAGTTCCTGGACGGCCCCGGGGGCCCAGTACTTC
cdr3_aa: CASSSWTAPGAQYF

d_call: TRBD1
clone_size: .
v_call: TRBV5-6
j_call: TRBJ2-7
cdr3_nt: TGTGCCAGCAGCCATTTGACAGGGGGCGACGAGCAGTACTTC
cdr3_aa: CASSHLTGGDEQYF

d_call: .
clone_size: .
v_call: TRBV5-4
j_call: TRBJ2-7
cdr3_nt: TGTGCCAGCAGCTCATTACTAGACGGGGAGCAGTACTTC
cdr3_aa: CASSSLLDGEQYF

d_call: .
clone_size: .
v_call: TRBV2
j_call: TRBJ2-5
cdr3_nt: TGTGCCAGCAGTGAAGGGGGGCCCGTTGGGACCCAGTACTTC
cdr3_aa: CASSEGGPVGTQYF

d_call: TRBD1
clone_size: .
v_call: TRBV11-1
j_call: TRBJ2-1
cdr3_nt: TGTGCCAGCAGCAAACTGACAGGGAACACCTACAATGAGCAGTTCTTC
cdr3_aa: CASSKLTGNTYNEQFF

d_call: TRBD1
clone_size: .
v_call: TRBV10-2
j_call: TRBJ2-3
cdr3_nt: TGCGCCAGCAGCTTACAGGGGAATACGCAGTATTTT
cdr3_aa: CASSLQGNTQYF

d_call: .
clone_size: once
v_call: TRBV10-3
j_call: TRBJ2-7
cdr3_nt: TGTGCCATCAGCCCAGGGGGGCAGGGTACCTACGAGCAGTACTTC
cdr3_aa: CAISPGGQGTYEQYF

d_call: TRBD1
clone_size: .
v_call: TRBV6-5
j_call: TRBJ1-4
cdr3_nt: TGTGCCAGCAGTCAGGGGGGGGATGAAAAACTGTTTTTT
cdr3_aa: CASSQGGDEKLFF

d_call: .
clone_size: .
v_call: TRBV30
j_call: TRBJ1-6
cdr3_nt: TGTGCCTGGAGTGGACAGGTCTATAATTCACCCCTCCACTTT
cdr3_aa: CAWSGQVYNSPLHF

d_call: .
clone_size: .
v_call: TRBV9
j_call: TRBJ2-3
cdr3_nt: TGTGCCAGCAGCGTAGGAGCATTCCCGAGCACAGATACGCAGTATTTT
cdr3_aa: CASSVGAFPSTDTQYF

d_call: TRBD2
clone_size: .
v_call: TRBV5-1
j_call: TRBJ2-3
cdr3_nt: TGCGCCAGCAGCCTCCCTAGCGGGGGCACAGATACGCAGTATTTT
cdr3_aa: CASSLPSGGTDTQYF

d_call: .
clone_size: .
v_call: TRBV4-1
j_call: TRBJ2-1
cdr3_nt: TGCGCCAGCAGCCAAGATGGCCGTGGACGGGATGAGCAGTTCTTC
cdr3_aa: CASSQDGRGRDEQFF

d_call: .
clone_size: .
v_call: TRBV27
j_call: TRBJ2-1
cdr3_nt: TGTGCCAGCAGTTTAGGCCGGTACTCCTACAATGAGCAGTTCTTC
cdr3_aa: CASSLGRYSYNEQFF

d_call: TRBD1
clone_size: .
v_call: TRBV29-1
j_call: TRBJ2-7
cdr3_nt: TGCAGCGTGGCAGCCGGGACAGGGGGTAGTGAGCAGTACTTC
cdr3_aa: CSVAAGTGGSEQYF

d_call: .
clone_size: .
v_call: TRBV19
j_call: TRBJ1-1
cdr3_nt: TGTGCCAGTAGCTTTGGGGGTGAAGCTTTCTTT
cdr3_aa: CASSFGGEAFF

d_call: TRBD1
clone_size: .
v_call: TRBV6-1
j_call: TRBJ1-2
cdr3_nt: TGTGCCAGCAGTCTAACAGGGGAAAGTGGCTACACCTTC
cdr3_aa: CASSLTGESGYTF

d_call: .
clone_size: .
v_call: TRBV9
j_call: TRBJ2-7
cdr3_nt: TGTGCCAGCAGCGTAGGAGGGGGTAACGCCTACGAGCAGTACTTC
cdr3_aa: CASSVGGGNAYEQYF

d_call: .
clone_size: .
v_call: TRBV7-2
j_call: TRBJ1-5
cdr3_nt: TGTGCCAGCAGCTTATCTGCCATTGGGCAGCCCCAGCATTTT
cdr3_aa: CASSLSAIGQPQHF

d_call: TRBD1
clone_size: .
v_call: TRBV7-2
j_call: TRBJ1-6
cdr3_nt: TGTGCCAGCAGCTCAGTGACAGGGGTAATTTCACCCCTCCACTTT
cdr3_aa: CASSSVTGVISPLHF

d_call: TRBD2
clone_size: .
v_call: TRBV18
j_call: TRBJ2-5
cdr3_nt: TGTGCCAGCTCACCCCTCGCGGGGGAAGTGGGAGAGACCCAGTACTTC
cdr3_aa: CASSPLAGEVGETQYF

d_call: .
clone_size: .
v_call: TRBV5-1
j_call: TRBJ2-7
cdr3_nt: TGCGCCAGCAGCTTGGGCCTCGGGCAGTACTTC
cdr3_aa: CASSLGLGQYF

d_call: .
clone_size: .
v_call: TRBV29-1
j_call: TRBJ2-6
cdr3_nt: TGCAGCGTTGAAGTCCCCGGGGCTGGGGCCAACGTCCTGACTTTC
cdr3_aa: CSVEVPGAGANVLTF

d_call: TRBD1
clone_size: .
v_call: TRBV27
j_call: TRBJ2-2
cdr3_nt: TGTGCCAGCAGTTCCCCCGGGACAGGGGCGAGCACCGGGGAGCTGTTTTTT
cdr3_aa: CASSSPGTGASTGELFF

d_call: TRBD2
clone_size: .
v_call: TRBV7-2
j_call: TRBJ2-5
cdr3_nt: TGTGCCAGCAGTCTAGTGAGCGGGAATCAAGAGACCCAGTACTTC
cdr3_aa: CASSLVSGNQETQYF

d_call: TRBD1
clone_size: .
v_call: TRBV28
j_call: TRBJ1-3
cdr3_nt: TGTGCCAGCAGGAGGGACAGGGGTGCCGGAAACACCATATATTTT
cdr3_aa: CASRRDRGAGNTIYF

d_call: TRBD1
clone_size: .
v_call: TRBV28
j_call: TRBJ2-7
cdr3_nt: TGTGCCAGCAGGACAGGGGGCCTCTACGAGCAGTACTTC
cdr3_aa: CASRTGGLYEQYF

d_call: .
clone_size: once
v_call: TRBV6-1
j_call: TRBJ1-1
cdr3_nt: TGTGCCAGCAGTGAAAGTCCCTTGAACACTGAAGCTTTCTTT
cdr3_aa: CASSESPLNTEAFF

d_call: .
clone_size: .
v_call: TRBV4-2
j_call: TRBJ1-4
cdr3_nt: TGTGCCAGCAGCCAGGGGGGGGGAAATGAAAAACTGTTTTTT
cdr3_aa: CASSQGGGNEKLFF

d_call: .
clone_size: .
v_call: TRBV25-1
j_call: TRBJ2-1
cdr3_nt: TGTGCCAGCAGTGAGGCCACGATCAATGAGCAGTTCTTC
cdr3_aa: CASSEATINEQFF